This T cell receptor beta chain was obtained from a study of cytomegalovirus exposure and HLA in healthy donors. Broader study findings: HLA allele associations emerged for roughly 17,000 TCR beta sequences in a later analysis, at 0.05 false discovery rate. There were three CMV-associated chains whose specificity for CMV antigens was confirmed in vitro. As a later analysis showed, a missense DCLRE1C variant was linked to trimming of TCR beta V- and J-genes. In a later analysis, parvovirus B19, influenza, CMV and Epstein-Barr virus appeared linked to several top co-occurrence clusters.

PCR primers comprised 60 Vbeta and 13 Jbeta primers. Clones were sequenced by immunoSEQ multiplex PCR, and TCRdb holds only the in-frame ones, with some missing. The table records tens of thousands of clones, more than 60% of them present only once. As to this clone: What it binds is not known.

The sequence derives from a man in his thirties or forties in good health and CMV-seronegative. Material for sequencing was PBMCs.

DNA of the CDR3: TGTGCCAGCAGCCACGCCCCTAGCGGGAGGTTCTCCTACGAGCAGTACTTC. Translation gives CASSHAPSGRFSYEQYF. V usage is TRBV4-2 and J usage is TRBJ2-7; 11 nucleotides line up with TRBD2. The J segment lost 0 bases and the V segment lost 3 bases, leaving 7 bases of the junction unmatched. Germline loops: CDR1 LGHNA, CDR2 YNFKEQ. The CDR3 spans 17 residues.